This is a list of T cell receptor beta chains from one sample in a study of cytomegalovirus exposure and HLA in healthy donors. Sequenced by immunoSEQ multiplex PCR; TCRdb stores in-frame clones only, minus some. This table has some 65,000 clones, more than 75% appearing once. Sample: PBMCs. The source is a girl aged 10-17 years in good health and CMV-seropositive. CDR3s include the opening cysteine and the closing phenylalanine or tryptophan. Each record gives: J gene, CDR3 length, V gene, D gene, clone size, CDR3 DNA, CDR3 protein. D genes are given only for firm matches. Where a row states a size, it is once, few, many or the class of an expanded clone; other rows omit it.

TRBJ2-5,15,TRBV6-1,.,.,TGTGCCAGCAGAGTTGGGCGGCCGGGGAGGGAGACCCAGTACTTC,CASRVGRPGRETQYF
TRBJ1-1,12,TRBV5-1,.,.,TGCGCCAGCAGACATCCGGGGGCTGAAGCTTTCTTT,CASRHPGAEAFF
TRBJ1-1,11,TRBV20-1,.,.,TGCAGTGCTAGTTGGGAGACTGAAGCTTTCTTT,CSASWETEAFF
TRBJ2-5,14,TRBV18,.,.,TGTGCCAGCTCGCACTCCCTCGCAAAAGAGACCCAGTACTTC,CASSHSLAKETQYF
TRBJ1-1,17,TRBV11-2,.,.,TGTGCCAGCAGCTTAGATAGGGGCCAGGCAAGGAACACTGAAGCTTTCTTT,CASSLDRGQARNTEAFF
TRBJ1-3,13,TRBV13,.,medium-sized,TGTGCCAGCAGCCAGGGGATGCGGAACACCATATATTTT,CASSQGMRNTIYF
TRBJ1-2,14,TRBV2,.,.,TGTGCCAGCAGTGGGGGGCGTGAAGGGTATGGCTACACCTTC,CASSGGREGYGYTF
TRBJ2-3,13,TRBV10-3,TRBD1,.,TGTGCCACTTCAGGGGGCCCACCAGATACGCAGTATTTT,CATSGGPPDTQYF
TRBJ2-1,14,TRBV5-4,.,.,TGTGCCAGCAGCCCCGGCGGGTCCTACAATGAGCAGTTCTTC,CASSPGGSYNEQFF
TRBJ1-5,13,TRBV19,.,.,TGTGCCAGTACCCCAGTTCGGAGTCAGCCCCAGCATTTT,CASTPVRSQPQHF
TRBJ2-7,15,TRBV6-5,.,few,TGTGCCAGCAGTTACCTTCGGCAGGGTCGCTACGAGCAGTACTTC,CASSYLRQGRYEQYF
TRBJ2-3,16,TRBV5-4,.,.,TGTGCCAGCAGCCCCACAGGGAGGGGGGTCACAGATACGCAGTATTTT,CASSPTGRGVTDTQYF
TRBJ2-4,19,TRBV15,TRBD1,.,TGTGCCACCAGCAGAGATCACACTCTCATGGGGACAGAAAAAAACATTCAGTACTTC,CATSRDHTLMGTEKNIQYF
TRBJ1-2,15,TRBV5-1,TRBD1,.,TGCGCCAGCAGCTGGGATTCGACAGGGTTTAACGGCTACACCTTC,CASSWDSTGFNGYTF
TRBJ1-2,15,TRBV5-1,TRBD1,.,TGCGCCAGCAGCTTGGCGGGACAGACTAACTATGGCTACACCTTC,CASSLAGQTNYGYTF
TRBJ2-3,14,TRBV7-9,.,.,TGTGCCAGCAGCTTTGACAGTTACACAGATACGCAGTATTTT,CASSFDSYTDTQYF
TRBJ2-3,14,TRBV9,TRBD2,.,TGTGCCAGCAGCCTCGGGACTACCTCGGATACGCAGTATTTT,CASSLGTTSDTQYF
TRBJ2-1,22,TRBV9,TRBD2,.,TGTGCCAGCAGCCCCCACGGGCGGGGGACTAGCGGGAGTAGCAAGACCTACAATGAGCAGTTCTTC,CASSPHGRGTSGSSKTYNEQFF
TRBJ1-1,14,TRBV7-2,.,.,TGTGCCAGCAGCCTACAGGGAGTGAACACTGAAGCTTTCTTT,CASSLQGVNTEAFF
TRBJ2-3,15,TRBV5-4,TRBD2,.,TGTGCCAGCAGCCCGGCTGGGGCGGGAGGAGATACGCAGTATTTT,CASSPAGAGGDTQYF
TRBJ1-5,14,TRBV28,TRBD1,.,TGTGCCAGCAGCCAGGGGGCTAGCAATCAGCCCCAGCATTTT,CASSQGASNQPQHF
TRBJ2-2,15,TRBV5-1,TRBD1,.,TGCGCCAGCAGCATTACAGGGGCCGACACCGGGGAGCTGTTTTTT,CASSITGADTGELFF
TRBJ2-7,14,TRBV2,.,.,TGTGCCAGCAGTCGGGTAGCGGCCGACTACGAGCAGTACTTC,CASSRVAADYEQYF
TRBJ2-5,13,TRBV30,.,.,TGTGCCTGGAGTGTAAACGCCGGGGAGACCCAGTACTTC,CAWSVNAGETQYF
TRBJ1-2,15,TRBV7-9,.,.,TGTGCCAGCACCAAATCTACAGGGAGCCTCTATGGCTACACCTTC,CASTKSTGSLYGYTF
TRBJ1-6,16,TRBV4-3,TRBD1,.,TGCGCCAGCAGCCAAGATATTTCAGGGGGACGGTCACCCCTCCACTTT,CASSQDISGGRSPLHF
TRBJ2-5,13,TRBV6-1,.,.,TGTGCCAGCAACCCGACAGGCGGGGAGACCCAGTACTTC,CASNPTGGETQYF
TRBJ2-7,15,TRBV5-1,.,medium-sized,TGCGCCAGCAGCTTGGGGCAGGGGTTCTCCTACGAGCAGTACTTC,CASSLGQGFSYEQYF
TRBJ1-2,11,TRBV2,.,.,TGTGCCAGCGTACCCGGGATCTTCGACACCTTC,CASVPGIFDTF
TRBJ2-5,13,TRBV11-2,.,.,TGTGCCAGCAGCTTAGGCCCCGGGGGGACCCAGTACTTC,CASSLGPGGTQYF
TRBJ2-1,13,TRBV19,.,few,TGTGCCAGTAGTATAGCCCTTTACAATGAGCAGTTCTTC,CASSIALYNEQFF
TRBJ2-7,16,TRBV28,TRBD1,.,TGTGCCAGCAGTTTACCGGGACAGGGGGTGACCCACGAGCAGTACTTC,CASSLPGQGVTHEQYF
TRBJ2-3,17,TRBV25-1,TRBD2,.,TGTGCCAGCAGTGGCGAACTAGCGGGGGGGAACACAGATACGCAGTATTTT,CASSGELAGGNTDTQYF
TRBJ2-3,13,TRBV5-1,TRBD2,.,TGCGCCAGCAGCTTGGGGACTAGCGGGAATTGGTATTTT,CASSLGTSGNWYF
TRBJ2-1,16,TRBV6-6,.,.,TGTGCCAGCAGTTATCACGGGACTCCCTCCTACAATGAGCAGTTCTTC,CASSYHGTPSYNEQFF
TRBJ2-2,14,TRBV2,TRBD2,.,TGTGCCAGCTTGGACACGGGGGGAACCGGGGAGCTGTTTTTT,CASLDTGGTGELFF
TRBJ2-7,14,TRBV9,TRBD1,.,TGTGCCAGCAGCCCCCGGGACAGGGCCTACGAGCAGTACTTC,CASSPRDRAYEQYF
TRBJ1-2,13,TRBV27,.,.,TGTGCCAGCAGTCCGACGGGCGGGGGTGGCTACACCTTC,CASSPTGGGGYTF
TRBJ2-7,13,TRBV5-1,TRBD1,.,TGCGCCAGCAGCAAAGACAGGGGGCATGAGCAGTACTTC,CASSKDRGHEQYF
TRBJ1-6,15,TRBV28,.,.,TGTGCCAGCAGTTTGATGCGGTCAAAAGGATCACCCCTCCACTTT,CASSLMRSKGSPLHF
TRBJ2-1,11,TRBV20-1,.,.,TGCAGTGCTGGGGGACTGAGTGAGCAGTTCTTC,CSAGGLSEQFF
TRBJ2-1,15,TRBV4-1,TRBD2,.,TGCGCCAGCAGCCAAGAGTGGCTAGCGGACAATGAGCAGTTCTTC,CASSQEWLADNEQFF
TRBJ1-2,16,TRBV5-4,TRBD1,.,TGTGCCAGCAGCTCGTATGGGACAGGGGTTCACTATGGCTACACCTTC,CASSSYGTGVHYGYTF
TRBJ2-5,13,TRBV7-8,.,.,TGTGCCAGCAGCGACTACAGGGAAGAGACCCAGTACTTC,CASSDYREETQYF
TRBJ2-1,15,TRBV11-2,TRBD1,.,TGTGCCAGCAGCCGGACAGGGGGCCCGAATAATGAGCAGTTCTTC,CASSRTGGPNNEQFF
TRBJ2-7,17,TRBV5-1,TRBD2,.,TGCGCCAGCAGCTTGATCCTTAGGACTAGCGGTTCCTACGAGCAGTACTTC,CASSLILRTSGSYEQYF